This TCR beta chain was sequenced in a study of T cells in tumors after PD-1 blockade. Study context: Excluded were patients with checkpoint blockade, immunosuppressants, or radiotherapy or other anti-cancer therapy within 4 weeks. Mean per blood sample: 113,528 templates (about 21,000-290,000), some 36,000 unique clonotypes.

This clone was detected once. Input was about 600 ng to 6,004 ng of genomic DNA from tumor or blood. The data were produced by immunoSEQ multiplex PCR, yet TCRdb's version contains in-frame clones alone and is incomplete. The data contain around 60,000 clones, just under 80% of them singletons. This sequence was found in a human donor with basal cell carcinoma. Sequencing used PBMCs, obtained before anti-PD-1 treatment.

The CDR3 spells CASSLGELRVDEQYF. CDR3 DNA sequence: TGTGCCAGCAGCTTGGGGGAGTTGAGGGTGGACGAGCAGTACTTC. The V call is TRBV11-3, the J call TRBJ2-7; D assignment may be TRBD1 or TRBD2 (5 bases each). The CDR3 consists of 15 residues. CDR1 and CDR2 from the germline V gene are SGHNT and YENEEA. The V and J ends lost 3 bases and 5 bases respectively, with 17 bases between them.